The clone carrying this T cell receptor (beta chain) was seen a few times. Its antigen is as yet unknown. These data are taken from a study of molecular identifiers for immune sequencing clone quantification. About the study: RNA, taken in replicates from approximately 20,000 or 100,000 naive CD8 cells, was split five ways, with four sequenced. General study points: Whereas clones above 20 RNA copies held under 1% of naive-cell molecules, they held over 97% of effector molecules.

Naive CD8 sequencing libraries were generated from 20,000 to 1,000,000 sorted cells, with 10%, 30% or 50% RNA as input. Losses at the gene ends were 5 bases for V and 0 bases for J; bases not matched to a gene: 2. CDR3 length: 16 residues. Germline V CDR1 and CDR2: PRHDT, FYEKMQ (reference sequence). Each CDR3 protein gets one entry after TCRdb re-called the PCR reads with MiXCR. The sample comprises around 470,000 distinct CDR3 sequences, over 20% of which are singletons, and around 0.84% rests with the top ten. Sequenced input: naive CD8+ T cells from blood, with Jurkat cell RNA spiked in. Subset reported: FACS-sorted CD8+CD4-CCR7+CD45RA+ naive T cells. This chain links TRBV13 with TRBJ2-1, with 12 bases lining up with TRBD2. The sequence was obtained from a human donor in good health. Some libraries in this study had Jurkat cell RNA spiked in. The CDR3 region has the DNA TGTGCCAGCAGCAAACTAGCGGGGGGCTCCTACAATGAGCAGTTCTTC. This encodes CASSKLAGGSYNEQFF.